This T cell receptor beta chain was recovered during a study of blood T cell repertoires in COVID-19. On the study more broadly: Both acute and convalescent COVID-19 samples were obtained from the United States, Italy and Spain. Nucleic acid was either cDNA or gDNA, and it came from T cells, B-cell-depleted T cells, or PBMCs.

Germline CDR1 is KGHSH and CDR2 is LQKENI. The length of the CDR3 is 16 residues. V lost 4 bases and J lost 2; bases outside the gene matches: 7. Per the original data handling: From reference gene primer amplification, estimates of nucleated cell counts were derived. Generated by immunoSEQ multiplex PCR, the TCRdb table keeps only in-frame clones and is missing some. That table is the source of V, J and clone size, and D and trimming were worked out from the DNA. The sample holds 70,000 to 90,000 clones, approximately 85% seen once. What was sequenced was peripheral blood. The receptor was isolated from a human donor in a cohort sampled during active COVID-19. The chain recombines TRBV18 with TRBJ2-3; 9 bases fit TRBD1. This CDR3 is CASSLEDRGLTDTQYF. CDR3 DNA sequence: TGTGCCAGCTCACTCGAGGACAGGGGTCTCACAGATACGCAGTATTTT.